Here is one TCR beta chain with its context. Its antigen is not yet known. Base quality data are lacking; no much larger clone is found one base away. This sample is part of a study of T cell responses to AZD1222 COVID-19 vaccine (dated by TCRdb to 2020 to 2023). Looking at the study overall: AZD1222 recipients whose second dose came at about 4 weeks and those whose second dose came at about 12 weeks were combined into one group, since spike-specific TCR depth and breadth did not differ between the two schedules. TCR sequencing covered approximately 230 trial participants: 207 given two doses of AZD1222 and 26 given two doses of MenACWY control vaccine. Trial participants were enrolled by age into 18-55, 56-69 and 70-plus year subgroups, with roughly 150, 30 and 60 TCR-sequenced participants respectively.

At the junction V is shortened by 4 bases and J by 4 bases, with 14 bases in between. Measured from the cysteine to the phenylalanine, the CDR3 is 14 residues long. Of the read, only the CDR3 DNA is kept; its 42 bases are in frame from base 1. The germline V gene encodes CDR1 SGHNT and CDR2 YYREEE (reference sequence). The CDR3 regions of human TCRbeta chains were subjected to immunosequencing. In the authors' own workflow: TCRs in the repertoires were matched against a reference library of SARS-CoV-2-specific TCRs that had been generated with the MIRA antigen-specificity platform. Breadth meant the fraction of unique TCRs that were SARS-CoV-2-associated, whereas depth meant the fraction of total T cells that were SARS-CoV-2-associated. Each spike-specific TCR was assigned to its reactive spike region and to a CD4 or CD8 class using the MIRA data. Log10-transformed breadth and depth values were compared by one-way ANOVA with Sidak's multiple comparisons tests. The table comes from immuneACCESS by way of TCRdb, which keeps in-frame sequences with V and J called. Part of the clones is missing from these tables; in studies checked, under half for an unresolved V gene and the rest for unknown reasons. The V and J calls and clone size are taken from that table; D and trimming were inferred from the DNA. Across this sample there are about 70,000 clones, with approximately 81% seen only once. The ten largest clones take up over 20% of the sample.

The time point label on this specimen signifies: baseline before first vaccination. Samples from vaccinated people were obtained from the UK trials COV001 and COV002, which included a single-blind randomized controlled phase 2/3 trial of AZD1222 (ChAdOx1 nCoV-19) in healthy adults. Trial participant PBMC samples were collected at day 0 and day 28 after the second dose for TCRbeta chain sequencing. General findings and caveats noted by the study authors: Epitopes outside the regions mutated in the B.1.351 and B.1.1.7 variants were reportedly recognized by nearly half of the unique spike-specific TCRs. Participants were mostly white British, with more females than males. The authors suggested clonal diversity may have been underestimated. Conclusions about previously exposed vaccinees are limited, since just a handful of AZD1222 recipients were seropositive for SARS-CoV-2 at baseline. No day 14 peak-response samples were available, so repertoires were characterized only after the peak T cell response. CD4 TCRs associated with the vaccine covered the entire spike protein, and the dominant responses were in regions 160-218 and 743-854. A significant rise in spike-specific TCR breadth and depth was observed after two AZD1222 doses relative to day 0 and relative to MenACWY recipients. In the small 56-69-year group, the increase in depth fell short of significance, most likely because of low power.

This TCR was recovered from an adult in good health. The receptor chain draws on TRBV5-4 and TRBJ1-2, with the D gene uncertain. The specimen was peripheral blood, collected on day 0 of AZD1222 vaccination. The sequence in DNA is TGTGCCAGCAGCCTAAATCCCTGGGCCTATGGCTACACCTTC. This codes for CASSLNPWAYGYTF. Reference TRBV5-4 and TRBJ1-2 genes cover what lies past the CDR3, so the full variable domain is ETGVTQSPTHLIKTRGQQVTLRCSSQSGHNTVSWYQQALGQGPQFIFQYYREEENGRGNFPPRFSGLQFPNYSSELNVNALELDDSALYLCASSLNPWAYGYTFGSGTRLTVV.